This T cell receptor beta chain appears in the sequencing data of a study of cytomegalovirus exposure and HLA in healthy donors. In the study overall: An early data release held some 85 million unique TCRs from HLA-typed donors. General study points: As a later analysis showed, several of the most significant clusters appeared to be linked to common viral pathogens.

The CDR3 runs to 17 residues. Trimming took 0 bases from V and 2 from J; bases not matched to a gene: 9. Germline V lookup: CDR1 LGHNA, CDR2 YNFKEQ. PCR involved 60 Vbeta and 13 Jbeta primers. Profiled with immunoSEQ multiplex PCR; TCRdb holds only in-frame clones, not every one. The sample holds 90,000 to 110,000 clones, 78% seen once. The table lists this clone with a count of one. The antigen is undetermined. The chain is built from TRBV4-2 and TRBJ2-7, with 8 nucleotides matching TRBD2. The sample consisted of PBMCs. The origin of this receptor is a man aged 30-40 years in good health and CMV-seronegative. For the CDR3, the DNA is TGTGCCAGCAGCCAAGAGGCCCAGCGGGAGAGAACCTACGAGCAGTACTTC. The encoded protein is CASSQEAQRERTYEQYF.